The clone carrying this T cell receptor (beta chain) was counted at least ten times. Its target is unknown. Trimming shortened V by 3 bases and J by 1 base, and 9 bases separated the two germline ends. The CDR3 length is 15 residues. The germline CDR1 and CDR2 sequences are KGHSH and LQKENI. The source of the sample is a study of identical twins. Study conclusions and caveats: Conclusions were based on cross-sectional statistical analysis, without following the same donors. Out-of-frame alpha sequences shared by twins showed excess low generation probability. Invariant populations such as MAIT and iNKT cells could partly muddle zero-insertion analyses.

Each donor (without exception) was a healthy Caucasian. TCRdb redid the calling of the 5' RACE reads with MiXCR, one entry per CDR3 protein. The sample records roughly 240,000 distinct CDR3 sequences, 7.5% being singletons. This same sample was also taken into another study, of yellow fever vaccine responses in identical twins.

This sequence joins TRBV18 and TRBJ2-2, with D hard to call. This TCR derives from a woman under 30 in good health. The sequenced sample was CD8+ T cells sorted from blood. The CDR3 region is CASSPIEWNTGELFF. The CDR3 DNA follows: TGTGCCAGCTCACCGATAGAGTGGAACACCGGGGAGCTGTTTTTT.